These 27 T cell receptor beta chains share one sample of origin, sequenced in a study of cytomegalovirus exposure and HLA in healthy donors. Vbeta (60) and Jbeta (13) primers were used in the PCR. Clones were read by immunoSEQ multiplex PCR, and TCRdb kept only the in-frame ones, dropping some. The repertoire holds 200,000 to 250,000 clones, around 80% seen once, with around 2.8% in the top ten. Material for sequencing was PBMCs. The receptor source for this set is a woman aged 60-70 years in good health and CMV-seropositive.

The chain recombines TRBV5-4 with TRBJ2-4; perhaps TRBD1 as D (5 bases). The V end was cut by 0 bases, the J end by 6 bases, with 10 bases between. Germline CDR1 is SGHNT and CDR2 is YYREEE (reference sequence). The CDR3 loop spans 14 amino acids. CDR3 amino acids: CASSLDQGGNIQYF. CDR3 DNA sequence: TGTGCCAGCAGCTTGGATCAGGGTGGAAACATTCAGTACTTC. Variable domain in full (rest from reference TRBV5-4 and TRBJ2-4): ETGVTQSPTHLIKTRGQQVTLRCSSQSGHNTVSWYQQALGQGPQFIFQYYREEENGRGNFPPRFSGLQFPNYSSELNVNALELDDSALYLCASSLDQGGNIQYFGAGTRLSVL.

This clone was seen a single time. The gene calls are TRBV11-3 and TRBJ1-1, with D tentatively TRBD1 (5 bases). The CDR3 covers 14 residues. V shed 0 bases and J shed 0 bases, with 5 bases lying between them. CDR1 is SGHNT, CDR2 YENEEA, per germline. The CDR3, as DNA: TGTGCCAGCAGCTTAGAAGGGGTGAACACTGAAGCTTTCTTT. Its protein is CASSLEGVNTEAFF.

The chain recombines TRBV5-1 with TRBJ2-1, with TRBD2 matching over 11 bases. This CDR3 spans 15 amino acids. Unmatched junction bases numbered 5, after V lost 4 bases and J lost 5 bases. From germline, CDR1 is SGHRS and CDR2 YFSETQ. The CDR3 region has the DNA TGCGCCAGCAGCCCGGGACTAGCGGAACACAATGAGCAGTTCTTC. Encoded protein: CASSPGLAEHNEQFF.

V and J are TRBV9 and TRBJ2-3; perhaps TRBD2 as D (7 bases). This CDR3 region has 15 residues. V lost 2 bases and J 5 bases, leaving 15 bases between the germline ends. Germline CDR1 is SGDLS and CDR2 is YYNGEE. This CDR3 is CASSVFGGRIDTQYF. The CDR3 coding sequence is TGTGCCAGCAGCGTTTTCGGGGGGCGGATAGATACGCAGTATTTT.

This clone has only one observation. The chain is built from TRBV5-6 and TRBJ2-5, with D maybe TRBD2 (6 bases). The CDR3 extends over 13 amino acids. From germline, CDR1 is SGHDT and CDR2 YYEEEE. V lost 4 bases to trimming and J lost 2 bases, with 9 bases between them. The CDR3: CASSQSGQETQYF. The CDR3 bases are TGTGCCAGCAGCCAAAGCGGGCAAGAGACCCAGTACTTC.

The chain is built from TRBV7-9 and TRBJ2-3; D is undetermined. CDR1 and CDR2 (germline): SEHNR, FQNEAQ (reference sequence). Trimming took off 1 base at V and 3 bases at J, with 11 bases between the two ends. CDR3 size: 15 residues. The chain's CDR3 is CASSLDSGWTDTQYF. The CDR3 DNA is TGTGCCAGCAGCTTAGATTCAGGTTGGACAGATACGCAGTATTTT.

V gene TRBV18 combines with J gene TRBJ1-2, with 11 positions matching TRBD1. There are 14 residues in the CDR3. Unmatched junction bases numbered 8, after V lost 6 bases and J lost 8 bases. The germline V gene encodes CDR1 KGHSH and CDR2 LQKENI. The DNA of the CDR3 is TGTGCCAGCTCGCTCGGACAGGGGGCAAGCGGCTACACCTTC. This translates into CASSLGQGASGYTF.

This clone was counted a single time. This chain links TRBV7-9 with TRBJ2-1, with 7 positions matching TRBD1. Germline CDR1 is SEHNR and CDR2 is FQNEAQ (reference sequence). The ends lost 6 bases at V and 10 bases at J; junction bases unmatched: 9. This CDR3 contains 13 residues. The CDR3 loop reads CASSSYGQAEQFF. As DNA, the CDR3 is TGTGCCAGCAGTTCCTATGGACAGGCGGAGCAGTTCTTC.

V usage is TRBV10-1 and J usage is TRBJ2-3; D possibly corresponds to TRBD2 (5 bases). The V gene lost 2 bases and the J gene lost 4 bases, with 13 bases spanning the gap. Germline CDR1 and CDR2: WNHNN and SYGVQD (reference sequence). The CDR3 spans 15 residues. Here the CDR3 DNA reads TGCGCCAGCAGTGAGCCCGACGGACTCGCAGATACGCAGTATTTT. Encoded protein: CASSEPDGLADTQYF.

The chain carries TRBV5-4 and TRBJ2-1; 13 bases are shared with TRBD2. The CDR3 extends over 16 amino acids. From germline, CDR1 is SGHNT and CDR2 YYREEE (reference sequence). Trimming cost V 3 bases and J 3 bases; bases outside gene matches: 3. The CDR3 loop reads CASSSGLAGDYNEQFF. The CDR3 DNA reads TGTGCCAGCAGCTCTGGACTAGCGGGAGACTACAATGAGCAGTTCTTC.

This clone was observed a few times. The chain has TRBV30 and TRBJ1-1; D perhaps matches TRBD1 (6 bases). This CDR3 is built from 12 residues. Germline assignment: CDR1 GTSNPN and CDR2 SVGIG (reference sequence). Trimming left V 7 bases short and J 6 bases short, with 15 bases between. CDR3 coding DNA: TGTGCCTACCGTCAGGGGCTGCCTGAAGCTTTCTTT. As protein: CAYRQGLPEAFF.

This clone has a single count. The genes are TRBV18 and TRBJ1-5; the D is unclear. The CDR3 is 14 amino acids. The germline V gene encodes CDR1 KGHSH and CDR2 LQKENI. V gave up 2 bases and J gave up 0 bases, with 5 bases separating them. The CDR3 DNA reads as TGTGCCAGCTCACCAGGGCGTAGCAATCAGCCCCAGCATTTT. This gives the protein CASSPGRSNQPQHF. The variable domain in full, completed from reference TRBV18 and TRBJ1-5, reads NAGVMQNPRHLVRRRGQEARLRCSPMKGHSHVYWYRQLPEEGLKFMVYLQKENIIDESGMPKERFSAEFPKEGPSILRIQQVVRGDSAAYFCASSPGRSNQPQHFGDGTRLSIL.

This rearrangement joins TRBV7-2 to TRBJ2-1; 10 nucleotides agree with TRBD2. This CDR3 region has 14 residues. Germline CDR1 SGHTA, CDR2 FQGNSA. V lost 10 bases to trimming and J lost 6 bases; unmatched junction nucleotides: 9. CDR3 sequence reads: CATASGGASNEQFF. Here the CDR3 DNA reads TGTGCCACCGCCAGCGGGGGGGCTTCCAATGAGCAGTTCTTC.

The rearrangement links TRBV4-2 to TRBJ1-6, with 7 bases that match TRBD1. V was pared by 8 bases and J by 6 bases, with 7 bases of the junction left unmatched. This CDR3 contains 14 residues. Per germline, CDR1 LGHNA and CDR2 YNFKEQ. The CDR3 nucleotides read TGTGCCAGCGGGGACAGCCATCTTAATTCACCCCTCCACTTT. Protein: CASGDSHLNSPLHF.

The chain joins TRBV5-1 to TRBJ2-7; D call uncertain. V gave up 5 bases and J gave up 2 bases, with 5 bases separating them. CDR1 SGHRS and CDR2 YFSETQ come from the germline V gene. The CDR3 has 11 amino acids. CDR3 nucleotides: TGCGCCAGCAGTAGTACCTACGAGCAGTACTTC. Translated, it gives CASSSTYEQYF.

This clone has a handful of counts. The genes are TRBV18 and TRBJ2-7; 8 bases match TRBD1. The germline gives CDR1 KGHSH, CDR2 LQKENI. The CDR3 is 15 amino acids. V shed 4 bases and J 2 bases; nucleotides not matched to a gene: 7. The CDR3 reads CASSLEGQAAYEQYF. CDR3 DNA sequence: TGTGCCAGCTCACTTGAGGGACAGGCAGCCTACGAGCAGTACTTC.

This rearrangement joins TRBV19 to TRBJ2-1; D may be TRBD2 (5 bases). CDR1 is LNHDA, CDR2 SQIVND, per germline (reference sequence). V shed 8 bases and J shed 1 base, with 9 bases lying between them. There are 13 residues in the CDR3. CDR3 nucleotide sequence: TGTGCCAGTTCTAGCATTTCCTACAATGAGCAGTTCTTC. Its translation: CASSSISYNEQFF.

This clone was observed a single time. The V and J genes are TRBV7-7 and TRBJ2-5, with a possible D match to TRBD1 (6 bases). The CDR3 sequence is 15 residues long. Per germline, CDR1 SSHAT and CDR2 FNYEAQ (reference sequence). V was trimmed by 2 bases and J by 4 bases, leaving 14 bases between them. Here the CDR3 reads CASSLSPLGGETQYF. The CDR3 nucleotides read TGTGCCAGCAGCTTAAGTCCTTTAGGGGGAGAGACCCAGTACTTC.

CDR3: CASSVIGYEQYF. The DNA of the CDR3 is TGTGCCAGCAGTGTCATCGGCTACGAGCAGTACTTC. The chain employs TRBV2 and TRBJ2-7; D is unclear. The V gene's germline CDR1 is SNHLY and CDR2 FYNNEI. Deletions cut 4 bases from V and 3 bases from J, with 7 bases between. This CDR3 is built from 12 residues. Variable domain in full (rest from reference TRBV2 and TRBJ2-7): EPEVTQTPSHQVTQMGQEVILRCVPISNHLYFYWYRQILGQKVEFLVSFYNNEISEKSEIFDDQFSVERPDGSNFTLKIRSTKLEDSAMYFCASSVIGYEQYFGPGTRLTVT.

This rearrangement joins TRBV19 to TRBJ1-1, with 8 nucleotides matching TRBD1. CDR1 and CDR2 (germline): LNHDA, SQIVND (reference sequence). The CDR3 has 12 amino acids. Losses at the gene ends were 9 bases for V and 1 base for J; bases not matched to a gene: 1. The CDR3 nucleotides are TGTGCCAGCAGGGGGCAGAACACTGAAGCTTTCTTT. Amino acid sequence: CASRGQNTEAFF. Variable domain in full (rest from reference TRBV19 and TRBJ1-1): DGGITQSPKYLFRKEGQNVTLSCEQNLNHDAMYWYRQDPGQGLRLIYYSQIVNDFQKGDIAEGYSVSREKKESFPLTVTSAQKNPTAFYLCASRGQNTEAFFGQGTRLTVV.

The rearrangement joins TRBV5-8 to TRBJ2-7, with 8 bases lining up with TRBD1. Germline-derived CDR1 and CDR2 are SGHTS and YDEGEE. With 3 bases clipped from V and 4 bases from J, the junction kept 6 bases outside the gene matches. The CDR3 loop spans 14 amino acids. The CDR3 DNA reads TGTGCCAGCAGCTCCTTCACAGGGGGTTACGAGCAGTACTTC. This gives the protein CASSSFTGGYEQYF. Full variable domain (remainder filled in from reference TRBV5-8 and TRBJ2-7): EAGVTQSPTHLIKTRGQQATLRCSPISGHTSVYWYQQALGLGLQFLLWYDEGEERNRGNFPPRFSGRQFPNYSSELNVNALELEDSALYLCASSSFTGGYEQYFGPGTRLTVT.

The chain combines TRBV5-6 with TRBJ2-7; unclear D gene. The germline V gene has CDR1 SGHDT and CDR2 YYEEEE. This CDR3 has 12 residues. V lost 1 base to trimming and J lost 7 bases, with 9 bases between them. CDR3 DNA: TGTGCCAGCAGCTTGAGTGCCAGGGAGCAGTACTTC. It yields the protein CASSLSAREQYF.

This clone was detected only once. The gene calls are TRBV10-3 and TRBJ2-5; TRBD1 is a possible D gene (5 bases). Germline-derived CDR1 and CDR2 are ENHRY and SYGVKD. With 6 bases removed from V and 7 bases from J, the gap between germline ends came to 15 bases. The CDR3 has 13 residues. The CDR3 DNA is TGTGCCATCAGAGGTTCCCCCCAGGGGACCCAGTACTTC. Translated, it gives CAIRGSPQGTQYF.

The V gene is TRBV29-1, the J gene TRBJ1-1, with 8 bases that match TRBD1. V lost 1 base, J lost 1 base, and 8 bases stayed unmatched. This CDR3 region has 16 residues. Germline lookup yields CDR1 SQVTM and CDR2 ANQGSEA. The chain's CDR3 is CSVEGTAGQANTEAFF. CDR3 bases: TGCAGCGTTGAAGGGACGGCGGGACAGGCGAACACTGAAGCTTTCTTT.

This chain uses TRBV5-1 with TRBJ2-3; 7 bases agree with TRBD1. The CDR3 is made up of 17 amino acids. With V trimmed by 3 bases and J by 5 bases, 15 bases remained unmatched. Germline assignment: CDR1 SGHRS and CDR2 YFSETQ. The CDR3 DNA sequence: TGCGCCAGCAGCTCGCCCCCCTGGGACAGCGTGGTAGATACGCAGTATTTT. It is translated as CASSSPPWDSVVDTQYF.

This clone came up a few times. Other nucleotide sequences in the sample specify the same CDR3. The chain has TRBV7-8 and TRBJ2-7; unclear D gene. This CDR3 is 13 amino acids long. Germline CDR1 SGHVS, CDR2 FQNEAQ. V lost 7 bases to trimming and J lost 2 bases, with 12 bases between them. The CDR3 region is CASKQKPAYEQYF. The DNA of the CDR3 is TGTGCCAGCAAGCAAAAGCCGGCCTACGAGCAGTACTTC.

The chain couples TRBV30 to TRBJ2-5, with D perhaps matching TRBD2 (6 bases). The germline gives CDR1 GTSNPN, CDR2 SVGIG (reference sequence). V was pared by 3 bases and J by 2 bases, with 13 bases between. CDR3 length: 14 amino acids. In nucleotides, the CDR3 is TGTGCCTGGAGCTATGGGGGGACTCAAGAGACCCAGTACTTC. It specifies CAWSYGGTQETQYF.